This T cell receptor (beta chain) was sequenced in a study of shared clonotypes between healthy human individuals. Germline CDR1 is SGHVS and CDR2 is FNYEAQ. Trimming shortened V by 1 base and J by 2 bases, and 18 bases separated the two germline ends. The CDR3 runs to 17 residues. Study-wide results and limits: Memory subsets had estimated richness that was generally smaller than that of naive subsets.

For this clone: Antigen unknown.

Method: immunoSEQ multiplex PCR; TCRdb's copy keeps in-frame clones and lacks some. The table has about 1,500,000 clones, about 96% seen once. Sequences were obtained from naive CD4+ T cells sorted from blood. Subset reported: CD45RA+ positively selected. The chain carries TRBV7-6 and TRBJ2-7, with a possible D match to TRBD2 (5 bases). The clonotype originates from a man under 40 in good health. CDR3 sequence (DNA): TGTGCCAGCAGCTTAGATCTCGAAGCGGAGCCCCCCTACGAGCAGTACTTC. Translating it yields CASSLDLEAEPPYEQYF.